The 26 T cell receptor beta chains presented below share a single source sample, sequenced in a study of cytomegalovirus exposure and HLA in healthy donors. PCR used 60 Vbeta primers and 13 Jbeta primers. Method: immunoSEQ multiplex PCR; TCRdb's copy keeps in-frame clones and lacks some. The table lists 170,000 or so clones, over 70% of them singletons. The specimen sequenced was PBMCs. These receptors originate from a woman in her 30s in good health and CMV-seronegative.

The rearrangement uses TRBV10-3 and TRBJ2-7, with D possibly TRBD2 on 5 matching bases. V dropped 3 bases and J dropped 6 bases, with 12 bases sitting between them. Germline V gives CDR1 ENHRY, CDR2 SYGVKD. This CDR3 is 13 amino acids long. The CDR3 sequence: CAISDFVGAEQYF. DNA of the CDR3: TGTGCCATCAGTGATTTTGTGGGAGCCGAGCAGTACTTC.

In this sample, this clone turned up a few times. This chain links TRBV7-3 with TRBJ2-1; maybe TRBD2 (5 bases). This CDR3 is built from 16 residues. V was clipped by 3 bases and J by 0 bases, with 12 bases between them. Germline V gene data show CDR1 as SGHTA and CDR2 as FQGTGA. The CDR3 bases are TGTGCCAGCAGCTTTGTAGCGTCGGGCTCCTACAATGAGCAGTTCTTC. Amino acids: CASSFVASGSYNEQFF.

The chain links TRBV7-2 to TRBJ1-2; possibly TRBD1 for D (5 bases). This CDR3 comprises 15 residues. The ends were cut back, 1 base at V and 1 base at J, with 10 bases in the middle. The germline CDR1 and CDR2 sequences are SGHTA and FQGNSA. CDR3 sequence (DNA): TGTGCCAGCAGCTTAGTACCGCAGGGTAACTATGGCTACACCTTC. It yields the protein CASSLVPQGNYGYTF.

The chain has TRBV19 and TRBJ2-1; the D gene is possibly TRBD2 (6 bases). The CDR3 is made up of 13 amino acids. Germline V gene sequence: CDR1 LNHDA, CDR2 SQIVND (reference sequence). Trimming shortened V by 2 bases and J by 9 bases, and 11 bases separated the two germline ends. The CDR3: CASSISRGPEQFF. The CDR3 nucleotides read TGTGCCAGTAGTATATCGCGGGGCCCTGAGCAGTTCTTC.

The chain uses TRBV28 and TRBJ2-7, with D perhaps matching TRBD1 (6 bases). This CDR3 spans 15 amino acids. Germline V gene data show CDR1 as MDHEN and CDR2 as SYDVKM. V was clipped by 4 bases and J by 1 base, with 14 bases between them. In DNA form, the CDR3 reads TGTGCCAGCAGTTACCGGACAGCCTTATCCTACGAGCAGTACTTC. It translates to CASSYRTALSYEQYF. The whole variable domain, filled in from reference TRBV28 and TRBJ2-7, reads DVKVTQSSRYLVKRTGEKVFLECVQDMDHENMFWYRQDPGLGLRLIYFSYDVKMKEKGDIPEGYSVSREKKERFSLILESASTNQTSMYLCASSYRTALSYEQYFGPGTRLTVT.

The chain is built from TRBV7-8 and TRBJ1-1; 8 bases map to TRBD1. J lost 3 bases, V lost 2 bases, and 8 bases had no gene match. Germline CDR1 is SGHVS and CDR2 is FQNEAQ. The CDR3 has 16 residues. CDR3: CASSLRARGRDTEAFF. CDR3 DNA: TGTGCCAGCAGCTTAAGGGCCAGGGGGCGAGACACTGAAGCTTTCTTT.

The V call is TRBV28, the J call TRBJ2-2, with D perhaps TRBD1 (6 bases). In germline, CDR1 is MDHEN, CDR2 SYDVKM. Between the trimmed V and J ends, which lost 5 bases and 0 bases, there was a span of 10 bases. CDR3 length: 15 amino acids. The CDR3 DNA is TGTGCCAGCAGTCCAGGGGTCGCGAACACCGGGGAGCTGTTTTTT. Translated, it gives CASSPGVANTGELFF.

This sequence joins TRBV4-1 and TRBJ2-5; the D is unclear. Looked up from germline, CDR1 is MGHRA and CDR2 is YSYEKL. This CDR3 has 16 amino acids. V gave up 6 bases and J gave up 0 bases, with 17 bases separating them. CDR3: CASSSGTVNDQETQYF. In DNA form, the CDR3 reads TGCGCCAGCAGTTCAGGAACAGTCAACGACCAAGAGACCCAGTACTTC.

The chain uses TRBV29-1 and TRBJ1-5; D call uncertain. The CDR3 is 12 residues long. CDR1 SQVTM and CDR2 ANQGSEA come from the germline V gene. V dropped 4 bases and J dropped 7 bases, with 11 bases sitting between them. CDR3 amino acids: CSVVEGDQPQHF. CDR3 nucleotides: TGCAGCGTTGTGGAGGGTGACCAGCCCCAGCATTTT.

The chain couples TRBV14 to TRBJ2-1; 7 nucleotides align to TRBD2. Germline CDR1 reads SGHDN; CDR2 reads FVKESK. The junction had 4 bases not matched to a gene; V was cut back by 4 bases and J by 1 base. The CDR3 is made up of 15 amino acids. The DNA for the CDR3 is TGTGCCAGCAGCCCCGGACTAGTTTCCTACAATGAGCAGTTCTTC. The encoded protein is CASSPGLVSYNEQFF.

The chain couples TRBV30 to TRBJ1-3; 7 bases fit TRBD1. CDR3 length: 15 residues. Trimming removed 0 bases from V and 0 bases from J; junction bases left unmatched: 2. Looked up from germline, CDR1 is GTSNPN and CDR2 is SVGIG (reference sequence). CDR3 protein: CAWSVRGLSGNTIYF. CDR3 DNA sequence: TGTGCCTGGAGTGTAAGGGGGCTCTCTGGAAACACCATATATTTT.

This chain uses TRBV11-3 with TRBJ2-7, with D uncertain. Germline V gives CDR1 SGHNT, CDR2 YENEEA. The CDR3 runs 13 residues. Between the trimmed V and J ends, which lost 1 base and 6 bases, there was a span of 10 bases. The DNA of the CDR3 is TGTGCCAGCAGCTTAGTTCCCTCTCGCGAGCAGTACTTC. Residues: CASSLVPSREQYF.

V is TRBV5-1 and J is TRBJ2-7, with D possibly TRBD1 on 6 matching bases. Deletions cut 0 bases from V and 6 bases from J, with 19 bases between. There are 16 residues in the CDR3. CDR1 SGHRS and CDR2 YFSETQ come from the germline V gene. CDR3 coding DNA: TGCGCCAGCAGCTTGGGATGGGTACCAGGGACATCCGAGCAGTACTTC. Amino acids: CASSLGWVPGTSEQYF.

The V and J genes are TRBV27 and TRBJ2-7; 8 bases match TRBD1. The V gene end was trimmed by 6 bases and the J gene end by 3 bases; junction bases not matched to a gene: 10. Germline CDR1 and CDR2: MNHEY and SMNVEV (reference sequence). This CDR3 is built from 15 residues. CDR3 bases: TGTGCCAGCAGCAGTACAGGGACAGGCTACTACGAGCAGTACTTC. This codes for CASSSTGTGYYEQYF.

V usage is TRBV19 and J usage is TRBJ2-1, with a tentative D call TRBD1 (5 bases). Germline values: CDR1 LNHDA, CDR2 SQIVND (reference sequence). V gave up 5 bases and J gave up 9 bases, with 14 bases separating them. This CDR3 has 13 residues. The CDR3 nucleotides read TGTGCCAGTAGTCCCCAGGGTTTCACTGAGCAGTTCTTC. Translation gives CASSPQGFTEQFF.

The CDR3: CASSYTTGGDEQYF. The DNA of the CDR3 is TGTGCCAGCAGTTACACGACAGGGGGCGACGAGCAGTACTTC. The chain couples TRBV6-6 to TRBJ2-7; 10 bases map to TRBD1. Trimming removed 2 bases from V and 5 bases from J; junction bases left unmatched: 3. This CDR3 contains 14 residues. The germline V gene encodes CDR1 MNHNY and CDR2 SVGAGI (reference sequence).

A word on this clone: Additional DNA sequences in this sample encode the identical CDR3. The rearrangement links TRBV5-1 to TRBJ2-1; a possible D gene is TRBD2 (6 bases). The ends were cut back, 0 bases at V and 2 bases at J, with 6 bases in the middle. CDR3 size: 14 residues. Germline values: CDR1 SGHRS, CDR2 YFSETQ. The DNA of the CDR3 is TGCGCCAGCAGCTTGGGGGGGGCCTACAATGAGCAGTTCTTC. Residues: CASSLGGAYNEQFF.

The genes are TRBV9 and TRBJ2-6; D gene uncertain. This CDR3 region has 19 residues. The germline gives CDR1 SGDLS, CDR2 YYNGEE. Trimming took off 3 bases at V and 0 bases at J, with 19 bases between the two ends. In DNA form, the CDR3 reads TGTGCCAGCAGCGACCCTACAGTACCTAATTACTCTGGGGCCAACGTCCTGACTTTC. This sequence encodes CASSDPTVPNYSGANVLTF. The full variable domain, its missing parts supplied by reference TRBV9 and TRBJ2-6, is DSGVTQTPKHLITATGQRVTLRCSPRSGDLSVYWYQQSLDQGLQFLIQYYNGEERAKGNILERFSAQQFPDLHSELNLSSLELGDSALYFCASSDPTVPNYSGANVLTFGAGSRLTVL.

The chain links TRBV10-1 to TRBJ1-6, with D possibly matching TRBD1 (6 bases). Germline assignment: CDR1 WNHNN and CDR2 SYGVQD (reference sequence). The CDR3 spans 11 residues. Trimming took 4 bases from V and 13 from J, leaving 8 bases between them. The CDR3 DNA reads TGCGCCAGCAGTGCAGGGGTTCCCCTCCACTTT. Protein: CASSAGVPLHF.

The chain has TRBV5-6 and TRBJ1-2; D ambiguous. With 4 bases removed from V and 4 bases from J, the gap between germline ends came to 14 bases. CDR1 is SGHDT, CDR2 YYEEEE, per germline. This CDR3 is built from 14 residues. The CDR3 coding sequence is TGTGCCAGCAGCCCCGGAGGCAGTTCCTATGGCTACACCTTC. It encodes CASSPGGSSYGYTF.

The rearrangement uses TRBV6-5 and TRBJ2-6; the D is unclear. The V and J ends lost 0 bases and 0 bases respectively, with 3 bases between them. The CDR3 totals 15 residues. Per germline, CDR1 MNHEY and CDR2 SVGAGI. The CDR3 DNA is TGTGCCAGCAGTTACTCCCTCTCTGGGGCCAACGTCCTGACTTTC. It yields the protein CASSYSLSGANVLTF.

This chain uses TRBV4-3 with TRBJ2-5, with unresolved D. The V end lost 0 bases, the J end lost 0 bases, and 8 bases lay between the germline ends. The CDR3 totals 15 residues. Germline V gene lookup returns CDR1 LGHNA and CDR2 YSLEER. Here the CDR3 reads CASSQDHSYQETQYF. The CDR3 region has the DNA TGCGCCAGCAGCCAAGACCACTCTTACCAAGAGACCCAGTACTTC.

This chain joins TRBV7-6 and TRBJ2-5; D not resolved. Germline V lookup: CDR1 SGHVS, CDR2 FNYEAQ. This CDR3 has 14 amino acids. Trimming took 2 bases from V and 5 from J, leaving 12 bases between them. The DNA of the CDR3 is TGTGCCAGCAGCTTACGGCAGCCCGGGGAGACCCAGTACTTC. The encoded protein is CASSLRQPGETQYF.

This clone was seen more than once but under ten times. CDR3 protein: CASRTTGDSNQPQHF. The CDR3 nucleotides read TGTGCCAGCAGGACAACAGGGGATAGCAATCAGCCCCAGCATTTT. The rearrangement joins TRBV2 to TRBJ1-5; the match to TRBD1 covers 7 bases. The CDR3 loop spans 15 amino acids. The V gene end was trimmed by 6 bases and the J gene end by 0 bases; junction bases not matched to a gene: 5. From germline, CDR1 is SNHLY and CDR2 FYNNEI.

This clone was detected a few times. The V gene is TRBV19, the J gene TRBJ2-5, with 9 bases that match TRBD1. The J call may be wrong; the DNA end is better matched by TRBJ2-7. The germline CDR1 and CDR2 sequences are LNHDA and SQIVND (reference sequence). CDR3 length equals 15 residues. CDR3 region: CASSISGQGAYEQYF. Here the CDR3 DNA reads TGTGCCAGTAGTATATCGGGACAGGGTGCGTACGAGCAGTACTTC.

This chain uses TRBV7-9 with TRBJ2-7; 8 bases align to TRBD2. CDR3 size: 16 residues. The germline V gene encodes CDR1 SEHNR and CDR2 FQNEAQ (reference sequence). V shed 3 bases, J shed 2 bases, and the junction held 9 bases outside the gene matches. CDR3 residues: CASSLSLVAGPYEQYF. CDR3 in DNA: TGTGCCAGCAGCTTGAGTTTAGTAGCGGGGCCCTACGAGCAGTACTTC. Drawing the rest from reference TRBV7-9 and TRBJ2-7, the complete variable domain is DTGVSQNPRHKITKRGQNVTFRCDPISEHNRLYWYRQTLGQGPEFLTYFQNEAQLEKSRLLSDRFSAERPKGSFSTLEIQRTEQGDSAMYLCASSLSLVAGPYEQYFGPGTRLTVT.